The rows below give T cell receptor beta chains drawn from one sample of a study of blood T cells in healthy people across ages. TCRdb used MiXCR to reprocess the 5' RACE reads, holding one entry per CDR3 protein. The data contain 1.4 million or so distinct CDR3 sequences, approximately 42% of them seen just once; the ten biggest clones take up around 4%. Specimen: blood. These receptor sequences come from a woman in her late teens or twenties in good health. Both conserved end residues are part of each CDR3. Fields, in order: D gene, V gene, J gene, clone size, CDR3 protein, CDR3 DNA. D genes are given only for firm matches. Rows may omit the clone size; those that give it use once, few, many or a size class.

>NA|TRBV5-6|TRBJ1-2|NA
CASSLGMNLGYTF
TGTGCCAGCAGCTTGGGGATGAATCTCGGCTACACCTTC
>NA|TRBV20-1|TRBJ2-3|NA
CSARAPFRSSTDTQYF
TGCAGTGCTAGGGCCCCTTTTCGGTCTAGCACAGATACGCAGTATTTT
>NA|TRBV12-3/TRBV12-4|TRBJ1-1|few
CASSKRTAGPVMNTEAFF
TGTGCCAGCAGTAAAAGGACAGCGGGACCGGTAATGAACACTGAAGCTTTCTTT
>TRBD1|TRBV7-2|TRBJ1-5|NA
CASSPRTGTANQPQHF
TGTGCCAGCAGCCCCAGGACGGGGACAGCAAATCAGCCCCAGCATTTT
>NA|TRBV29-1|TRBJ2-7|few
CSVALQGTYEQYF
TGCAGCGTTGCGCTACAGGGCACCTACGAGCAGTACTTC
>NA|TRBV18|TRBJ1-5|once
CASSPSRNGQPQHF
TGTGCCAGCTCACCAAGCAGGAACGGTCAGCCCCAGCATTTT
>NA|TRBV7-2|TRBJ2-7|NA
CASTKKAPYEQYF
TGTGCCAGCACTAAGAAGGCCCCCTACGAGCAGTACTTC
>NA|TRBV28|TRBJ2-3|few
CASSSRQVTDTQYF
TGTGCCAGCAGTTCCCGACAGGTCACAGATACGCAGTATTTT
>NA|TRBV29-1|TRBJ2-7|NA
CSGSGVGETRYF
TGCAGCGGCTCAGGGGTGGGGGAGACCCGGTACTTC
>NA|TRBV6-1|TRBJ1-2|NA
CAARDITNYGYTF
TGTGCCGCCCGGGACATCACTAACTATGGCTACACCTTC